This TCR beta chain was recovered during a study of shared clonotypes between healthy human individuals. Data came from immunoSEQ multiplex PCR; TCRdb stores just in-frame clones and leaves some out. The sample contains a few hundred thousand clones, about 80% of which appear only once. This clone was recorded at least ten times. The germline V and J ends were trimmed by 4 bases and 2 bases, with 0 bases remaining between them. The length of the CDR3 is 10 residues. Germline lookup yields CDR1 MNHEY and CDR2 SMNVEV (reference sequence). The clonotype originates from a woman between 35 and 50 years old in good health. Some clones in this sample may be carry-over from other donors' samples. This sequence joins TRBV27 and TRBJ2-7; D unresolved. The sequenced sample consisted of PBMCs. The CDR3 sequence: CASSSYEQYF. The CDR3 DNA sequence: TGTGCCAGCAGTTCCTACGAGCAGTACTTC.